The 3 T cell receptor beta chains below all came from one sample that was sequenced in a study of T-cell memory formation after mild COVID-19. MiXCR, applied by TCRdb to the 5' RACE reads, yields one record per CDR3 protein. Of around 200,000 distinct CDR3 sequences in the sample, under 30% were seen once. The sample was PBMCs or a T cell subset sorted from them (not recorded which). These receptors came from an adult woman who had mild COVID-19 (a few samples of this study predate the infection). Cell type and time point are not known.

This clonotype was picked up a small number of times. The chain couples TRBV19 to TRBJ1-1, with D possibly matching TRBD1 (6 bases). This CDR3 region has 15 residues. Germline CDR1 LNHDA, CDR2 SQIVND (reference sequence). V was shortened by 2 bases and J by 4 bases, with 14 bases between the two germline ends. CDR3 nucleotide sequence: TGTGCCAGTAGTATACCCGGGGGCTCGAGCACTGAAGCTTTCTTT. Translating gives CASSIPGGSSTEAFF.

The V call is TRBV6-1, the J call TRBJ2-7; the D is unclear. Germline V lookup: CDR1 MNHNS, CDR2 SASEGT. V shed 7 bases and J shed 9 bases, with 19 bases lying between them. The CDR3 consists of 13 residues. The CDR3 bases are TGTGCCAGCACTTCGGTGGTAGGGTCAGGGCAGTACTTC. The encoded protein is CASTSVVGSGQYF.

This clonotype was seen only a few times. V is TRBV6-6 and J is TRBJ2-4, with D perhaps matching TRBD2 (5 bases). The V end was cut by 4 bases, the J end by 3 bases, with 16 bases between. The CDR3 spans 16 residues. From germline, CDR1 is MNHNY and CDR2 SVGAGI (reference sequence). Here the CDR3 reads CASSSQLGAFKNIQYF. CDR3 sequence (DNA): TGTGCCAGCAGTTCCCAATTGGGAGCGTTCAAAAACATTCAGTACTTC.